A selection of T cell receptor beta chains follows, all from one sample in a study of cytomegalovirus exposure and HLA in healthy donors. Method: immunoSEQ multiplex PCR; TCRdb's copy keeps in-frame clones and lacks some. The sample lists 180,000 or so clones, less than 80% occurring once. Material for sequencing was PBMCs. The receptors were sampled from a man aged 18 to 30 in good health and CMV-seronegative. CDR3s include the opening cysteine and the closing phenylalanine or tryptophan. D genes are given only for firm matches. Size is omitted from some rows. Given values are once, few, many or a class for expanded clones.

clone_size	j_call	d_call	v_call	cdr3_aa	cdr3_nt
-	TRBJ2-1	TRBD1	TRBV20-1	CSASRDRDQFF	TGCAGTGCTTCCCGGGACAGGGATCAGTTCTTC
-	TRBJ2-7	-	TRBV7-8	CASSLTSYEQYF	TGTGCCAGCAGCCTGACTTCCTACGAGCAGTACTTC
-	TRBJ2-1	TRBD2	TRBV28	CASRTSGINEQFF	TGTGCCAGCAGGACTAGCGGGATCAATGAGCAGTTCTTC
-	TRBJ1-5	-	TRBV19	CASSIGRAEPRNQPQHF	TGTGCCAGTAGTATTGGCAGGGCTGAACCCCGGAATCAGCCCCAGCATTTT
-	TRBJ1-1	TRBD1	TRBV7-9	CASGRQGGNTEAFF	TGTGCCAGCGGCAGACAGGGAGGAAACACTGAAGCTTTCTTT
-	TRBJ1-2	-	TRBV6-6	CASRPTMNYGYTF	TGTGCCAGCAGGCCGACAATGAACTATGGCTACACCTTC
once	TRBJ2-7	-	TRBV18	CASSPGLDREQYF	TGTGCCAGCTCACCAGGACTCGACCGCGAGCAGTACTTC
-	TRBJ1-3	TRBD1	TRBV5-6	CASSIGQAGNTIYF	TGTGCCAGCAGCATCGGACAGGCCGGAAACACCATATATTTT
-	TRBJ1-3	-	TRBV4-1	CASSQEGRGGNTIYF	TGCGCCAGCAGCCAAGAGGGGAGGGGTGGAAACACCATATATTTT
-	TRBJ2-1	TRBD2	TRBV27	CASSLASGRFDEQFF	TGTGCCAGCAGTTTGGCTAGCGGGAGATTCGATGAGCAGTTCTTC
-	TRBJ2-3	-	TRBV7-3	CASSLLGRESTDTQYF	TGTGCCAGCAGCCTCCTGGGGCGGGAAAGCACAGATACGCAGTATTTT
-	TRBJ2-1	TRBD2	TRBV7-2	CASSPLLAGGRRDEQFF	TGTGCCAGCAGCCCTCTCCTAGCGGGAGGGCGGAGGGATGAGCAGTTCTTC
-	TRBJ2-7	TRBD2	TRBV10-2	CASSELAGGYEQYF	TGCGCCAGCAGTGAGCTAGCGGGGGGCTACGAGCAGTACTTC
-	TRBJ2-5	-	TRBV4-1	CASSPGFGGGETQYF	TGCGCCAGCAGCCCTGGGTTCGGGGGTGGAGAGACCCAGTACTTC
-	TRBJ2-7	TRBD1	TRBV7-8	CASSSEGQGSSYEQYF	TGTGCCAGCAGCTCAGAGGGACAGGGTAGCTCCTACGAGCAGTACTTC
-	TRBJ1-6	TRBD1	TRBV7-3	CASSPDRHNSPLHF	TGTGCCAGCAGCCCGGACAGGCATAATTCACCCCTCCACTTT
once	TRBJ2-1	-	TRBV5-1	CASSSPRVGGSYNEQFF	TGCGCCAGCAGCTCGCCCCGGGTAGGGGGCTCCTACAATGAGCAGTTCTTC
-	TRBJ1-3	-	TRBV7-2	CASTQGSGNTIYF	TGTGCCAGCACCCAGGGCTCTGGAAACACCATATATTTT
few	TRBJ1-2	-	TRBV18	CASSTLGQPREGYTF	TGTGCCAGCTCAACCCTTGGACAGCCCCGCGAGGGCTACACCTTC
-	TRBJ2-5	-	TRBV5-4	CASSPARGGMGTQYF	TGTGCCAGCAGCCCGGCGAGGGGGGGAATGGGGACCCAGTACTTC
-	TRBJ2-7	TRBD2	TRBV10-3	CAIRASGSGYEQYF	TGTGCCATCAGGGCTAGCGGGAGTGGGTACGAGCAGTACTTC
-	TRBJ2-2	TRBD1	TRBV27	CASSLSRQGAGELFF	TGTGCCAGCAGTTTATCTAGGCAGGGGGCCGGGGAGCTGTTTTTT
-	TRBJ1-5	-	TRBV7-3	CASSATGDQPQHF	TGTGCCAGCAGCGCGACAGGCGATCAGCCCCAGCATTTT
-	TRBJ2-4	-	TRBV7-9	CASQGAKNIQYF	TGTGCCAGCCAGGGAGCCAAAAACATTCAGTACTTC
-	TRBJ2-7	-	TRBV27	CASSFGYEQYF	TGTGCCAGCAGTTTCGGGTACGAGCAGTACTTC
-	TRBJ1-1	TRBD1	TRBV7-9	CASSRQGWAFF	TGTGCCAGCAGCCGACAGGGCTGGGCTTTCTTT
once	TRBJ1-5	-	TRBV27	CASTPPRGATQPQHF	TGTGCCAGCACCCCCCCTCGGGGGGCTACCCAGCCCCAGCATTTT
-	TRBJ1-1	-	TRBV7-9	CASRRGGQNTEAFF	TGTGCCAGCCGAAGGGGGGGGCAGAACACTGAAGCTTTCTTT
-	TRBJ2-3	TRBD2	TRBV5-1	CASSLEVAGGDIDTQYF	TGCGCCAGCAGCTTGGAAGTAGCGGGGGGGGATATAGATACGCAGTATTTT
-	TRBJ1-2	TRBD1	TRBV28	CASSTSGQGDYGYTF	TGTGCCAGCAGTACCTCCGGACAGGGAGACTATGGCTACACCTTC
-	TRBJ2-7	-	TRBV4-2	CASSQEERGAYYEQYF	TGTGCCAGCAGCCAAGAAGAGCGCGGAGCCTACTACGAGCAGTACTTC
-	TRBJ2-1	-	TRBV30	CAWSAAVGGEQFF	TGTGCCTGGAGTGCAGCGGTCGGGGGTGAGCAGTTCTTC
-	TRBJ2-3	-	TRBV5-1	CASSLEYRDTQYF	TGCGCCAGCAGCTTGGAGTACCGGGATACGCAGTATTTT
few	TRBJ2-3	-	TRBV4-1	CASSQGGLGTDTQYF	TGCGCCAGCAGCCAAGGGGGCTTGGGCACAGATACGCAGTATTTT
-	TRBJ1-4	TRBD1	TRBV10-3	CATMEPGQATEKLFF	TGTGCCACCATGGAACCGGGACAGGCCACTGAAAAACTGTTTTTT
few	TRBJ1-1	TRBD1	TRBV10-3	CAIRGQGANTEAFF	TGTGCCATCAGGGGACAGGGGGCAAACACTGAAGCTTTCTTT
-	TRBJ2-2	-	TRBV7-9	CASSRRERVNTGELFF	TGTGCCAGCAGCCGGCGCGAGCGGGTGAACACCGGGGAGCTGTTTTTT
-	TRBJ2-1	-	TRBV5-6	CASSWQNEQFF	TGTGCCAGCAGCTGGCAGAATGAGCAGTTCTTC
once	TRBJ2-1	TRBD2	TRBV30	CAWTPLAGVYNEQFF	TGTGCCTGGACACCCCTAGCGGGAGTTTACAATGAGCAGTTCTTC
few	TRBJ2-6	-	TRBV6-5	CASSYGGVQANVLTF	TGTGCCAGCAGTTACGGCGGGGTTCAGGCCAACGTCCTGACTTTC
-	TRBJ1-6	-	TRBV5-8	CASSFGLGSPLHF	TGTGCCAGCAGCTTTGGTCTAGGATCACCCCTCCACTTT
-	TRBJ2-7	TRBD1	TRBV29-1	CSVPGTGRNEQYF	TGCAGCGTACCCGGGACAGGGAGAAACGAGCAGTACTTC
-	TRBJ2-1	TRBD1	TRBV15	CATSRDRGRIEQFF	TGTGCCACCAGCAGAGACAGGGGGCGTATTGAGCAGTTCTTC
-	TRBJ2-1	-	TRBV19	CASVGRRAYNEQFF	TGTGCCAGTGTTGGGCGGAGGGCCTACAATGAGCAGTTCTTC
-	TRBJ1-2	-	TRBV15	CATSRTRDNYGYTF	TGTGCCACCAGCAGGACGAGGGATAACTATGGCTACACCTTC
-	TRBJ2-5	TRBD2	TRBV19	CASSRQTSGRSETQYF	TGTGCCAGTAGTCGTCAAACTAGCGGGAGGTCGGAGACCCAGTACTTC
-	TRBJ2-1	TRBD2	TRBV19	CASSIGPGRDEQFF	TGTGCCAGTAGTATAGGGCCAGGGAGGGATGAGCAGTTCTTC
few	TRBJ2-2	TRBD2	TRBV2	CASRGLAGGTGELFF	TGTGCCAGCAGGGGACTAGCGGGGGGCACCGGGGAGCTGTTTTTT
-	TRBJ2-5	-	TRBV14	CASSQIEMGTEETQYF	TGTGCCAGCAGCCAAATCGAAATGGGCACCGAAGAGACCCAGTACTTC
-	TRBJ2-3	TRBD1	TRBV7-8	CASSPRTGRTDTQYF	TGTGCCAGCAGCCCTCGGACAGGGAGGACAGATACGCAGTATTTT
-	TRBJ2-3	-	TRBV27	CASTQTGLSTDTQYF	TGTGCCAGCACGCAAACAGGCCTCAGCACAGATACGCAGTATTTT
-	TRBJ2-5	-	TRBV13	CASSAPMLQTQYF	TGTGCCAGCAGCGCCCCTATGCTGCAGACCCAGTACTTC
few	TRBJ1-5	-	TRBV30	CAWGGENSNQPQHF	TGTGCCTGGGGAGGGGAGAATAGCAATCAGCCCCAGCATTTT
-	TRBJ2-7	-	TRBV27	CASSGRGPYEQYF	TGTGCCAGCAGCGGGCGAGGGCCGTACGAGCAGTACTTC
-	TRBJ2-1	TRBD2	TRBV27	CASSFRLADSYNEQFF	TGTGCCAGCAGTTTCCGACTAGCGGATTCCTACAATGAGCAGTTCTTC
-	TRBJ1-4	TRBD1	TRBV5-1	CASSPGTAYNEKLFF	TGCGCCAGCAGCCCTGGGACAGCGTATAATGAAAAACTGTTTTTT
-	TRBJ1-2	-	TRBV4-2	CASSQGGPVGYTF	TGTGCCAGCAGCCAAGGAGGCCCAGTTGGCTACACCTTC